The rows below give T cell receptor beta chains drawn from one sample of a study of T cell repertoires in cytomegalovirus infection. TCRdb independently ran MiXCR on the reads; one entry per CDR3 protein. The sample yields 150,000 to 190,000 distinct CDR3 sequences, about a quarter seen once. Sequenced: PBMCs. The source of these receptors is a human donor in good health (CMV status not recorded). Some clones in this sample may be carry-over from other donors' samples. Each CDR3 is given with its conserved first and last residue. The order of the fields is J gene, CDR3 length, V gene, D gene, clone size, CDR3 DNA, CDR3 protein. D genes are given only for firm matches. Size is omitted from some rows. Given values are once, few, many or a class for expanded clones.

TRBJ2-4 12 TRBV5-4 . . TGTGCCGTACAGGGATCTGGAAACATTCAGTACTTC CAVQGSGNIQYF
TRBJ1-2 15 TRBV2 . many TGTGCCAGCCGGGTGACGCAGGGTTTCAACTATGGCTACACCTTC CASRVTQGFNYGYTF
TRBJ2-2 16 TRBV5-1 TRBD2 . TGCGCCAGCAGCTTGGTTGTTAGCGGGACCACCGGGGAGCTGTTTTTT CASSLVVSGTTGELFF
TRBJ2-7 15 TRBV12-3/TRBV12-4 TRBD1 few TGTGCCAGCAGTCTGGGGACAGGGGGCCGCTACGAGCAGTACTTC CASSLGTGGRYEQYF
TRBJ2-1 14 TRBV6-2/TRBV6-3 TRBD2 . TGTGCCAGCAGTTCCGCTAGCGGGGGGCTTGAGCAGTTCTTC CASSSASGGLEQFF
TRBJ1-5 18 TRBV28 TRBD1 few TGTGCCAGCAGGGGGGGGGACAGGGGGCTCCGCAGCAATCAGCCCCAGCATTTT CASRGGDRGLRSNQPQHF
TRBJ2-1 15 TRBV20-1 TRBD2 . TGCAGTGCCACTAGTTCCGGGAGGGCCTCCAATGAGCAGTTCTTC CSATSSGRASNEQFF
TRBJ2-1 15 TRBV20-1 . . TGCAGTGCCCCCAGGGCTTCGAGCTCCTACAATGAGCAGTTCTTC CSAPRASSSYNEQFF
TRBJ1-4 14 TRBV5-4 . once TGTGCCAGCAGCACCCAAGGCCAGCTCGTGGAACTGTTTTTT CASSTQGQLVELFF
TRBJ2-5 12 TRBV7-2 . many TGTGCCAGCAGCAACCCCCCAGAGACCCAGTACTTC CASSNPPETQYF
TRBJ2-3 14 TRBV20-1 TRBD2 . TGCAGTGCTAGACGCGGGGGGGAGACGAATACGCAGTATTTT CSARRGGETNTQYF
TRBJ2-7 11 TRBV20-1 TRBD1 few TGCAGTGCTAGCAGGGGGTACGAGCAGTACTTC CSASRGYEQYF
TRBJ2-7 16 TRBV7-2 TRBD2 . TGTGCCAGCACCCCTAAGCGGGAGGGCCTTTCGTCCGAGCAGTACTTC CASTPKREGLSSEQYF
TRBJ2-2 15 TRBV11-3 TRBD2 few TGTGCCAGCAGCGCGACTAGCGCGAACACCGGGGAGCTGTTTTTT CASSATSANTGELFF
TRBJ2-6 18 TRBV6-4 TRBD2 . TGTGCCAGCAGCCCCTACCCCGCGGGGGTCTCTGGGGCCAACGTCCTGACTTTC CASSPYPAGVSGANVLTF
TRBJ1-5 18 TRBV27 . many TGTGCCAGCAGTTTAGGCGCTAGAGCGGCAGAGGGGAGGCAGCCCCAGCATTTT CASSLGARAAEGRQPQHF
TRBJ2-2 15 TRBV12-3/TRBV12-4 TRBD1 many TGTGCCAGCAGGACAGGGGGGGCGAACACCGGGGAGCTGTTTTTT CASRTGGANTGELFF
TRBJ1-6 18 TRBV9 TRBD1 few TGTGCCAGCAGCGTATTGCCGGCCCCGGGACAGGGGAATTCACCCCTCCACTTT CASSVLPAPGQGNSPLHF
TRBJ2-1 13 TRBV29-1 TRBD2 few TGCAGCGTGGCTAGCGGGGGTTGGTGGGAGCAGTTCTTC CSVASGGWWEQFF
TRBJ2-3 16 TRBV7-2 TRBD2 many TGTGCCAGCAGCCTCCAACTAGCGGGAGTGACAGATACGCAGTATTTT CASSLQLAGVTDTQYF
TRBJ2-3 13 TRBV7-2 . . TGTGCCAGCAGCTTAGGACTTCAGAATATGGAGTATTTT CASSLGLQNMEYF
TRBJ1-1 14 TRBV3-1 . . TGTGCCAGCAGCCGCGGTGGGGGGGGCACTGAAGCTTTCTTT CASSRGGGGTEAFF
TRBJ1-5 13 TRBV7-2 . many TGTGCCAGCAGGAAAAATAGCAATCAGCCCCAGCATTTT CASRKNSNQPQHF